The sequence of this T cell receptor (beta chain) was determined in a study of T cell changes during pregnancy in multiple sclerosis. This clone is classed as medium-sized (0.01 to 0.1%). CDR1 is MDHEN and CDR2 is SYDVKM in the germline V gene. The CDR3 is 12 residues long. V shed 4 bases and J shed 7 bases, with 10 bases lying between them. Method: immunoSEQ multiplex PCR; TCRdb's copy keeps in-frame clones and lacks some. The sample contains about 45,000 clones, less than 90% of which appear only once. The sequenced sample was CD4+ T cells from peripheral blood mononuclear cells, obtained in the first trimester of pregnancy. This sequence joins TRBV28 and TRBJ1-2; weak D call: TRBD1 (5 bases). This clonotype was obtained from a female donor with multiple sclerosis, enrolled in a pregnancy study. CDR3 sequence (DNA): TGTGCCAGCAGTTCACAGGTCCCTGGCTACACCTTC. Amino acid sequence: CASSSQVPGYTF.